Below, one TCR beta chain is given with its context. Participant ages covered roughly 18 to 89 years across 20 to 30 US areas. What the recovered Cohort 3 donors had was two negative PCRs, clearance, or symptom resolution. The method was immunoSEQ multiplex PCR; TCRdb's version includes in-frame clones alone and lacks a portion of them. The sample includes 180,000 or so clones, approximately 84% seen only once; the top ten take around 7%. This sample stems from a study of blood T cell repertoires in COVID-19. Across the whole study: Samples of COVID-19 (acute and convalescent) were obtained from the United States, Italy and Spain. T cells, B-cell-depleted T cells, or PBMCs provided the cDNA or gDNA that served as material.

The V and J ends lost 1 base and 5 bases respectively, with 9 bases between them. The CDR3 totals 13 residues. The germline CDR1 and CDR2 sequences are LGHNA and YNFKEQ. This sequence joins TRBV4-2 and TRBJ2-7, with D possibly being TRBD2 (5 bases). The material sequenced was PBMCs or T cells enriched from blood (not recorded which). This receptor was taken from a man in his forties who had recovered from COVID-19. CDR3 bases: TGTGCCAGCAGCCAAGGACTAAAGGACGAGCAGTACTTC. Encoded protein: CASSQGLKDEQYF.